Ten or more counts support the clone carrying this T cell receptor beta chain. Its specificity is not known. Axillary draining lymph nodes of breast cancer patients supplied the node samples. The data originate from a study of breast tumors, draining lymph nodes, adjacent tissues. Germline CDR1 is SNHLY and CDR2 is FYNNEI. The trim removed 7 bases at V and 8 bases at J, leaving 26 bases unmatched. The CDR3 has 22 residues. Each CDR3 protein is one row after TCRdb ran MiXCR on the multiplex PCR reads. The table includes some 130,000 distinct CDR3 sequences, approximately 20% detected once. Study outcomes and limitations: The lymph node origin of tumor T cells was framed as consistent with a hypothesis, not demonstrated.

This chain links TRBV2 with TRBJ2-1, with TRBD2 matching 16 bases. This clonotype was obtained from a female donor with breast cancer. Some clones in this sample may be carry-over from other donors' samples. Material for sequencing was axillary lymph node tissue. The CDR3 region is CASKSPGLAGGPLGTSIYEQFF. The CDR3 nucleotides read TGTGCCAGCAAATCGCCGGGACTAGCGGGAGGGCCTCTGGGTACAAGTATCTATGAGCAGTTCTTC.